This TCR beta chain was captured by sequencing in a study of CD8 T cells in ankylosing spondylitis. Researchers built TCR beta libraries using quantitative 5'-RACE with molecular barcodes. TCRdb redid the calling of the 5' RACE reads with MiXCR, one entry per CDR3 protein. Of fewer than 550,000 distinct CDR3 sequences in the sample, about 5.7% are singletons; the top ten hold roughly 3.5%. Study-wide findings and caveats: Within peripheral blood, clones linked to disease were CD8+ and relatively rare. Disease-linked clones reportedly showed significant enrichment in matched ankylosing spondylitis synovial fluid. Typical of ankylosing spondylitis blood, it appeared, was a TCR beta motif of eight highly homologous variants.

A remark on this clonotype: Its antigen is unidentified.

The V end was cut by 0 bases, the J end by 4 bases, with 22 bases between. The CDR3 consists of 18 residues. Germline assignment: CDR1 SGHRS and CDR2 YFSETQ. The rearrangement links TRBV5-1 to TRBJ1-2; D is perhaps TRBD1 (5 bases). The sequence derives from a male donor with ankylosing spondylitis. The sequenced sample was blood, either unsorted or a sorted T cell fraction (not recorded which). The CDR3 DNA is TGCGCCAGCAGCTTGGCGTCCCTCCGGGACTACCCTTCCTATGGCTACACCTTC. Amino acids: CASSLASLRDYPSYGYTF.